This TCR beta chain emerged from a study of beta chain features in type 1 diabetes. Background on the study: There was similarity between patients and healthy donors in age, gender and cell yields. Sorted cells examined across all samples numbered roughly 100 million.

Study results and caveats: Researchers report that Type 1 diabetes patients had moderately but significantly shorter TCRB CDR3s across all four CD4+ subsets. Amplification by PCR could prefer shorter templates, with the same effect in patients and controls.

Expressed TCRB transcripts were sequenced because the isolated RNA had all been reverse transcribed beforehand. The repertoire was sequenced with immunoSEQ multiplex PCR; TCRdb's copy has only in-frame clones and lacks some. This table holds around 70,000 clones, approximately 47% found once. In its sample, this clone was seen a few times. Its antigen is currently unknown. The sequencing sample was made of central memory CD4+ T cells from blood. The receptor was isolated from a man aged 25-45 years with type 1 diabetes.

The chain's CDR3 is CASSERRGGQPQHF. CDR3 DNA sequence: TGTGCCAGCAGTGAAAGGCGGGGTGGACAGCCCCAGCATTTT. The chain employs TRBV2 and TRBJ1-5; no clear D gene. Germline loops: CDR1 SNHLY, CDR2 FYNNEI. The CDR3 is made up of 14 amino acids. V gave up 2 bases and J gave up 7 bases, with 12 bases separating them.